Listed below are T cell receptor beta chains from one sample, sequenced in a study of cytomegalovirus exposure and HLA in healthy donors. Here immunoSEQ multiplex PCR was the method, and the copy in TCRdb shows in-frame clones only, minus some. Among about 120,000 clones, 65% to 85% were seen once, and the ten largest hold just under 3%. Sample: PBMCs. The receptor source for this set is a woman between 40 and 50 years old in good health and CMV-seropositive. Both conserved end residues are part of each CDR3. Fields, in order: J gene, clone size, V gene, D gene, CDR3 protein, CDR3 DNA. D genes are given only for firm matches. Where a row states a size, it is once, few, many or the class of an expanded clone; other rows omit it.

J: TRBJ2-7; size: many; V: TRBV6-5; D: -; CDR3: CATTYEQYF; DNA: TGTGCCACCACCTACGAGCAGTACTTC
J: TRBJ2-7; size: -; V: TRBV30; D: TRBD1; CDR3: CAWSGQGLRVYEQYF; DNA: TGTGCCTGGAGTGGACAGGGTCTTAGAGTCTACGAGCAGTACTTC
J: TRBJ1-2; size: once; V: TRBV5-6; D: -; CDR3: CASSFSLRVANYGYTF; DNA: TGTGCCAGCAGCTTTAGTCTCAGGGTAGCTAACTATGGCTACACCTTC
J: TRBJ2-7; size: -; V: TRBV28; D: TRBD1; CDR3: CASSSGGLEDEQYF; DNA: TGTGCCAGCAGTTCAGGGGGCCTCGAAGACGAGCAGTACTTC
J: TRBJ1-5; size: -; V: TRBV19; D: TRBD1; CDR3: CASRRTGEDQPQHF; DNA: TGTGCCAGTAGAAGGACAGGGGAGGATCAGCCCCAGCATTTT
J: TRBJ1-1; size: -; V: TRBV10-3; D: -; CDR3: CAINTGFAEAFF; DNA: TGTGCCATCAATACAGGGTTCGCTGAAGCTTTCTTT
J: TRBJ1-5; size: -; V: TRBV19; D: TRBD1; CDR3: CASSITGDQPQHF; DNA: TGTGCCAGTAGTATAACAGGGGATCAGCCCCAGCATTTT
J: TRBJ1-1; size: -; V: TRBV29-1; D: -; CDR3: CSVQGGIAFF; DNA: TGCAGCGTTCAAGGAGGGATAGCTTTCTTT
J: TRBJ2-3; size: -; V: TRBV6-5; D: TRBD2; CDR3: CASSPTSGVADTQYF; DNA: TGTGCCAGCAGCCCGACTAGCGGGGTGGCAGATACGCAGTATTTT
J: TRBJ2-5; size: once; V: TRBV5-1; D: -; CDR3: CASRRPGSQETQYF; DNA: TGCGCCAGCAGAAGGCCGGGTTCCCAAGAGACCCAGTACTTC
J: TRBJ2-1; size: -; V: TRBV7-3; D: -; CDR3: CASSLAGINEQFF; DNA: TGTGCCAGCAGCTTAGCGGGGATCAATGAGCAGTTCTTC
J: TRBJ2-7; size: -; V: TRBV6-5; D: TRBD2; CDR3: CASSYSTGGGAYEQYF; DNA: TGTGCCAGCAGTTACTCGACGGGGGGGGGTGCCTACGAGCAGTACTTC
J: TRBJ2-1; size: -; V: TRBV7-3; D: TRBD1; CDR3: CASSSTGQGNYNEQFF; DNA: TGTGCCAGCAGCTCAACGGGACAGGGGAACTACAATGAGCAGTTCTTC
J: TRBJ2-3; size: -; V: TRBV6-4; D: TRBD1; CDR3: CASSPGTGGTDTQYF; DNA: TGTGCCAGCAGTCCCGGGACAGGGGGAACAGATACGCAGTATTTT
J: TRBJ1-5; size: -; V: TRBV30; D: -; CDR3: CAWSRGRGANQPQHF; DNA: TGTGCCTGGAGTAGAGGGCGCGGGGCCAATCAGCCCCAGCATTTT
J: TRBJ2-5; size: few; V: TRBV5-4; D: -; CDR3: CASSLGAGDQETQYF; DNA: TGTGCCAGCAGCTTGGGGGCAGGGGACCAAGAGACCCAGTACTTC
J: TRBJ2-5; size: -; V: TRBV5-1; D: TRBD1; CDR3: CASSGGQGGETQYF; DNA: TGCGCCAGCAGCGGAGGACAGGGGGGAGAGACCCAGTACTTC
J: TRBJ2-3; size: -; V: TRBV6-4; D: TRBD2; CDR3: CASSDSAGGSTDTQYF; DNA: TGTGCCAGCAGTGACTCTGCGGGGGGGAGCACAGATACGCAGTATTTT
J: TRBJ2-3; size: -; V: TRBV25-1; D: -; CDR3: CASSSYTQYF; DNA: TGTGCCAGCAGTTCGTATACGCAGTATTTT
J: TRBJ1-1; size: few; V: TRBV5-4; D: TRBD1; CDR3: CASSPAPGTGYMNTEAFF; DNA: TGTGCCAGCAGCCCAGCACCCGGGACAGGGTACATGAACACTGAAGCTTTCTTT
J: TRBJ1-3; size: -; V: TRBV25-1; D: TRBD1; CDR3: CASSEGQDSGNTIYF; DNA: TGTGCCAGCAGTGAAGGACAGGACTCTGGAAACACCATATATTTT
J: TRBJ1-4; size: -; V: TRBV9; D: -; CDR3: CASSVAGATNEKLFF; DNA: TGTGCCAGCAGCGTAGCAGGGGCAACTAATGAAAAACTGTTTTTT
J: TRBJ2-3; size: -; V: TRBV18; D: TRBD2; CDR3: CASSPGLANTDTQYF; DNA: TGTGCCAGCTCGCCAGGACTAGCGAACACAGATACGCAGTATTTT
J: TRBJ2-1; size: -; V: TRBV5-6; D: -; CDR3: CASSRESEQFF; DNA: TGTGCCAGCAGTAGGGAGAGTGAGCAGTTCTTC
J: TRBJ1-3; size: -; V: TRBV18; D: -; CDR3: CASSPFRDSGNTIYF; DNA: TGTGCCAGCTCACCTTTCCGGGACTCTGGAAACACCATATATTTT
J: TRBJ1-2; size: -; V: TRBV2; D: -; CDR3: CASSEGAYGYTF; DNA: TGTGCCAGCAGTGAAGGCGCCTATGGCTACACCTTC
J: TRBJ2-5; size: -; V: TRBV2; D: -; CDR3: CASSEVTEYQETQYF; DNA: TGTGCCAGCAGTGAGGTGACAGAGTACCAAGAGACCCAGTACTTC
J: TRBJ2-7; size: -; V: TRBV27; D: TRBD1; CDR3: CASSYGQGNYEQYF; DNA: TGTGCCAGCAGTTACGGACAGGGGAACTACGAGCAGTACTTC
J: TRBJ1-6; size: -; V: TRBV18; D: -; CDR3: CASSGSTTPNSPLHF; DNA: TGTGCCAGCTCGGGTAGCACCACCCCGAATTCACCCCTCCACTTT
J: TRBJ2-7; size: -; V: TRBV14; D: -; CDR3: CASSQGVQESSYEQYF; DNA: TGTGCCAGCAGCCAAGGGGTCCAGGAAAGCTCCTACGAGCAGTACTTC
J: TRBJ2-1; size: -; V: TRBV7-3; D: TRBD2; CDR3: CASSLRAAGGPTVRNEQFF; DNA: TGTGCCAGCAGCTTAAGAGCAGCGGGGGGGCCCACAGTACGCAATGAGCAGTTCTTC
J: TRBJ2-1; size: -; V: TRBV30; D: -; CDR3: CAWTQNAYNEQFF; DNA: TGTGCCTGGACACAGAACGCCTACAATGAGCAGTTCTTC
J: TRBJ2-1; size: -; V: TRBV9; D: TRBD2; CDR3: CASSVEAGSSYNEQFF; DNA: TGTGCCAGCAGCGTAGAAGCGGGGAGCTCCTACAATGAGCAGTTCTTC
J: TRBJ1-1; size: few; V: TRBV30; D: -; CDR3: CAWRHREGTEAFF; DNA: TGTGCCTGGAGGCACAGGGAAGGCACTGAAGCTTTCTTT
J: TRBJ2-3; size: once; V: TRBV7-2; D: TRBD1; CDR3: CASSRDRGHTDTQYF; DNA: TGTGCCAGCAGCCGGGACAGGGGGCACACAGATACGCAGTATTTT
J: TRBJ2-5; size: -; V: TRBV19; D: -; CDR3: CASSIDAGETQYF; DNA: TGTGCCAGTAGTATAGACGCGGGAGAGACCCAGTACTTC
J: TRBJ2-7; size: -; V: TRBV7-2; D: -; CDR3: CASSLWVGQGSSYEQYF; DNA: TGTGCCAGCAGCCTGTGGGTAGGGCAGGGAAGCTCCTACGAGCAGTACTTC
J: TRBJ1-2; size: -; V: TRBV6-5; D: -; CDR3: CASSMTETYGYTF; DNA: TGTGCCAGCAGTATGACGGAGACCTATGGCTACACCTTC
J: TRBJ2-1; size: -; V: TRBV5-1; D: TRBD2; CDR3: CASSLSSGSNWSEQFF; DNA: TGCGCCAGCAGCTTGTCTAGCGGGAGTAATTGGAGTGAGCAGTTCTTC
J: TRBJ2-1; size: -; V: TRBV4-3; D: TRBD1; CDR3: CASSQGDRGKQFF; DNA: TGCGCCAGCAGCCAAGGGGACAGGGGTAAGCAGTTCTTC
J: TRBJ2-1; size: -; V: TRBV12-5; D: -; CDR3: CASAPDFGGKFF; DNA: TGTGCTAGTGCTCCGGACTTCGGCGGAAAGTTCTTC